Below, 4 T cell receptor beta chains from the same sample are listed, as sequenced in a study of beta chain features in type 1 diabetes. The study, taken as a whole, reports: Researchers report that Type 1 diabetes patients had moderately but significantly shorter TCRB CDR3s across all four CD4+ subsets.

Reverse transcription of all isolated RNA meant that expressed TCRB transcripts were sequenced. Produced via immunoSEQ multiplex PCR; TCRdb's table is partial and in-frame only. The data contain 250,000 to 350,000 clones, 14% of them singletons. Their antigens are not known. Sequencing was performed on naive CD4+ T cells from blood. These receptors all stem from a man in his thirties or forties with type 1 diabetes.

The chain is built from TRBV5-4 and TRBJ2-5, with a tentative D call TRBD1 (6 bases). V was shortened by 5 bases and J by 5 bases, with 16 bases between the two germline ends. Germline values: CDR1 SGHNT, CDR2 YYREEE (reference sequence). This CDR3 is 14 amino acids long. The CDR3 protein is CASRSRDTMETQYF. DNA for the CDR3: TGTGCCAGCAGGTCCCGGGACACGATGGAGACCCAGTACTTC. The full variable domain, its missing parts supplied by reference TRBV5-4 and TRBJ2-5, is ETGVTQSPTHLIKTRGQQVTLRCSSQSGHNTVSWYQQALGQGPQFIFQYYREEENGRGNFPPRFSGLQFPNYSSELNVNALELDDSALYLCASRSRDTMETQYFGPGTRLLVL.

The rearrangement links TRBV2 to TRBJ2-2, with D tentatively TRBD1 (5 bases). The V gene lost 3 bases and the J gene lost 4 bases, with 9 bases spanning the gap. The CDR3 runs 14 residues. Germline CDR1 is SNHLY and CDR2 is FYNNEI. The CDR3 nucleotides are TGTGCCAGCAGTGATTCAGGGTTCACCGGGGAGCTGTTTTTT. Translation: CASSDSGFTGELFF.

The V call is TRBV28, the J call TRBJ1-2; TRBD1 agrees at 7 bases. Germline V gene data show CDR1 as MDHEN and CDR2 as SYDVKM. Losses at the gene ends were 5 bases for V and 4 bases for J; bases not matched to a gene: 7. The CDR3 covers 14 residues. CDR3 nucleotide sequence: TGTGCCAGCAGTACCACAGGGGCAGTCTATGGCTACACCTTC. Residues: CASSTTGAVYGYTF.

CDR3 sequence: CASSLGPGTGYQGYTF. CDR3 coding DNA: TGTGCCAGCAGCTTGGGTCCCGGGACAGGGTATCAAGGCTACACCTTC. The J gene is TRBJ1-2, the V gene TRBV5-4; TRBD1 aligns across 9 bases. The trim removed 0 bases at V and 8 bases at J, leaving 11 bases unmatched. The CDR3 contains 16 residues. Germline V gene lookup returns CDR1 SGHNT and CDR2 YYREEE (reference sequence).